This TCR beta chain is drawn from a study of T cell responses to AZD1222 COVID-19 vaccine (dated by TCRdb to the early 2020s). In the study overall: AZD1222 recipients given second doses at about 4 weeks or at about 12 weeks were pooled, since spike-specific TCR depth and breadth were not found to differ between the two schedules. TCR sequencing covered approximately 230 trial participants: about 210 given two doses of AZD1222 and 26 given two doses of MenACWY control vaccine. Trial participants were enrolled by age into subgroups of 18-55, 56-69 and 70-plus years, and around 140, 26 and 57 TCR-sequenced participants, respectively, were included in these subgroups.

The sample's time point label, decoded: baseline before first vaccination. Vaccinee samples came from UK trials COV001 and COV002, including a single-blind randomized controlled phase 2/3 trial of AZD1222 (ChAdOx1 nCoV-19) in healthy adults. For TCRbeta chain sequencing, PBMC samples from trial participants were taken at day 0 and at day 28 after the second dose. The CDR3 regions of human TCRbeta chains were subjected to immunosequencing. Per the source publication's procedure: TCRs in the repertoires were matched against a reference library of SARS-CoV-2-specific TCRs that had been generated with the MIRA antigen-specificity platform. Breadth was defined as the fraction of unique TCRs that were SARS-CoV-2-associated, and depth was defined as the fraction of total T cells that were SARS-CoV-2-associated. Using the MIRA data, each spike-specific TCR was mapped to the spike region that the TCR reacts to and placed in a CD4 or CD8 class. Log10-transformed breadth and depth values were compared by one-way ANOVA with Sidak's multiple comparisons tests. The clones in this table, taken by TCRdb from immuneACCESS, are in-frame only. Not every clone is retained; where verified, under half of the shortfall comes from an unresolved V gene, and the cause of the rest is unknown. Clone size and V and J calls were adopted from that table, with D and trimming inferred from the DNA. This sample is represented by over 100,000 clones; about 80% of them were singletons. Roughly 9.9% of the sample goes to the ten largest clones.

Its CDR3 holds 12 amino acids, cysteine through phenylalanine. Only CDR3 DNA remains: 36 bases, in frame from the first base. V and J are truncated by 3 bases and 6 bases respectively, leaving an intervening sequence of 7 bases. Looking up the germline V gene yields CDR1 SGHRS and CDR2 YFSETQ. Broader findings and caveats from the paper: Vaccine-associated CD4 TCRs spanned the whole spike protein, with dominant responses in regions 160-218 and 743-854. Conclusions about previously exposed vaccinees are limited because only six or seven AZD1222 recipients were SARS-CoV-2 seropositive at baseline. Reportedly, almost half of the unique spike-specific TCRs recognized epitopes lying outside the regions that are mutated in the B.1.351 and B.1.1.7 variants. Spike-specific TCR breadth and depth rose significantly after two AZD1222 doses compared with day 0 and with MenACWY recipients. Because no day 14 peak-response samples were available, repertoires were characterized only after the peak T cell response. In the small 56-69-year group, the increase in depth fell short of significance, most likely because of low power. Most participants were white British and females outnumbered males, and the authors suggested that clonal diversity may have been underestimated.

Remarks on this clone: No antigen is known for it. Base qualities are not provided; no much larger clone lies one nucleotide away.

The sequenced sample was peripheral blood, obtained on day 0 of AZD1222 vaccination. The chain employs TRBV5-1 and TRBJ2-1, with no confidently assigned D gene. The sequence came from an adult in good health. The DNA sequence follows: TGCGCCAGCAGCTCGGACGGCAATGAGCAGTTCTTC. Translated, it gives CASSSDGNEQFF.